The T cell receptor beta chain described here comes from a study of blood T cell repertoires in COVID-19. Study summary: The United States, Italy and Spain were the sources of the acute and convalescent COVID-19 samples. The analysed material was cDNA or gDNA that came from T cells, B-cell-depleted T cells, or PBMCs.

This CDR3 comprises 19 residues. Trimming shortened V by 0 bases and J by 0 bases, and 20 bases separated the two germline ends. Germline lookup yields CDR1 LGHNA and CDR2 YSLEER. Per the authors' pipeline: Estimation of nucleated cell counts was performed using reference gene primer amplification. The assay was immunoSEQ multiplex PCR, and TCRdb's table has in-frame clones only and misses some. The V and J calls and clone size are taken from that table; D and trimming were inferred from the DNA. This table holds approximately 500,000 clones, 88% found once. Self-reported history from a screening survey and questionnaire set each donor's cohort.

The sample taken for sequencing was PBMCs or T cells enriched from blood (not recorded which). V is TRBV4-3 and J is TRBJ1-1; D may be TRBD1 (6 bases). This TCR came from a woman between 40 and 55 years old who had recovered from COVID-19. The CDR3: CASSQEWSLRGYMNTEAFF. CDR3 coding DNA: TGCGCCAGCAGCCAAGAATGGAGCCTAAGGGGGTACATGAACACTGAAGCTTTCTTT.